The rows below give T cell receptor beta chains drawn from one sample of a study of technical replicates of blood from several donors. Libraries were prepared by immunoSEQ multiplex PCR; TCRdb keeps only in-frame clonotypes and omits some of them. The sample carries tens of thousands of clones, around 94% recorded once. Sequenced input: T cells isolated from PBMCs. These receptors were collected from a human donor in good health. Both conserved end residues are part of each CDR3. A D gene is named only where the DNA matches it firmly. Clone size, where shown, is once, few, many, or a class for clones that have expanded.

V	J	size	D	DNA	CDR3
TRBV19	TRBJ2-1	once	TRBD2	TGTGCCAGTAGTATCTGGCCCGGGACTCGCGGGGGGGGCAATGAGCAGTTCTTC	CASSIWPGTRGGGNEQFF
TRBV30	TRBJ1-2	.	TRBD1	TGTGCCTGGGGTTTATCACAGGGGGCTAGCTACACCTTC	CAWGLSQGASYTF
TRBV11-3	TRBJ2-2	.	.	TGTGCCAGCAGCCGCTCCTCGGAATGGGGCCGGGACTCTCCAACCGGGGAGCTGTTTTTT	CASSRSSEWGRDSPTGELFF
TRBV5-1	TRBJ2-1	once	.	TGCGCCAGCAGCCCGGAGGTCTACAATGAGCAGTTCTTC	CASSPEVYNEQFF
TRBV4-2	TRBJ1-2	.	.	TGTGCCAGCAGCCAAGTCCAGGGAGGTGGGTATGGCTACACCTTC	CASSQVQGGGYGYTF
TRBV7-9	TRBJ2-1	.	TRBD1	TGTGCCAGCAGCTTAGGTGGGACAGGTTGGGTTAATGAGCAGTTCTTC	CASSLGGTGWVNEQFF
TRBV11-2	TRBJ2-1	.	.	TGTGCCAGCAGCTTAGATCCTCTACCGGTCTACAATGAGCAGTTCTTC	CASSLDPLPVYNEQFF
TRBV11-2	TRBJ2-5	.	TRBD1	TGTGCCAGCAGCGGGACAGGGGGCTGGGAGACCCAGTACTTC	CASSGTGGWETQYF
TRBV5-1	TRBJ2-2	once	TRBD1	TGCGCCAGCAGCTCGGGTGACAGGGCCAACACCGGGGAGCTGTTTTTT	CASSSGDRANTGELFF
TRBV7-3	TRBJ1-1	.	.	TGTGCCAGCAGCTTACTGGGGGGAAACACTGAAGCTTTCTTT	CASSLLGGNTEAFF
TRBV7-9	TRBJ2-7	.	.	TGTGCCAGCAGCTTTACAGGGACGCCGGCCTACGAGCAGTACTTC	CASSFTGTPAYEQYF
TRBV5-4	TRBJ1-1	.	.	TGTGCCAGCAGCCCAGAGGGGGATCGGCGTTACACTGAAGCTTTCTTT	CASSPEGDRRYTEAFF
TRBV5-1	TRBJ1-2	.	.	TGCGCCAGCAGCTTACAGGGAAGGGATGGCTACACCTTC	CASSLQGRDGYTF
TRBV28	TRBJ1-3	.	.	TGTGCCAGCAGTTTCGGACACAGGGCCCGCTCTGGAAACACCATATATTTT	CASSFGHRARSGNTIYF
TRBV6-5	TRBJ2-1	.	.	TGTGCCAGCAGTTACTCGGCGGGGAACAATGAGCAGTTCTTC	CASSYSAGNNEQFF
TRBV6-5	TRBJ1-6	.	.	TGTGCCAGCAGTTACACTTCTCCGTTTAATTCACCCCTCCACTTT	CASSYTSPFNSPLHF
TRBV6-5	TRBJ1-5	.	TRBD1	TGTGCCAGCAGTTATGGGACAGGGGGGGCCAATCAGCCCCAGCATTTT	CASSYGTGGANQPQHF
TRBV27	TRBJ2-5	once	TRBD2	TGTGCCAGCAAGATAGTCGGTGCTAGCGGGGTTGAGACCCAGTACTTC	CASKIVGASGVETQYF
TRBV29-1	TRBJ1-2	.	.	TGCAGCGCCCTTACCGGTACTAACTATGGCTACACCTTC	CSALTGTNYGYTF
TRBV7-9	TRBJ2-2	.	.	TGTGCCAGCAGCCTAATTAGCACCGGGGAGCTGTTTTTT	CASSLISTGELFF
TRBV5-4	TRBJ2-2	.	.	TGTGCCAGCAGCTTAAGGGGGGGCACCGGGGAGCTGTTTTTT	CASSLRGGTGELFF
TRBV5-1	TRBJ1-1	.	.	TGCGCCAGCAGCCAGTCTACCGGGGGGGTCTCTGAAGCTTTCTTT	CASSQSTGGVSEAFF
TRBV30	TRBJ2-2	.	.	TGTGCCTGGAGCCTAGGAACCGGGGAGCTGTTTTTT	CAWSLGTGELFF
TRBV19	TRBJ1-2	.	TRBD1	TGTGCCAGTAAAACCCCATCGGGAGACAGGGTAAGTTATGGCTACACCTTC	CASKTPSGDRVSYGYTF
TRBV5-1	TRBJ2-7	once	.	TGCGCCAGCAGCTTGAACAGGCTTACCTACGAGCAGTACTTC	CASSLNRLTYEQYF
TRBV25-1	TRBJ1-4	.	.	TGTGCCAGCAGTGTTAAGGGGGGGCGTAATGAAAAACTGTTTTTT	CASSVKGGRNEKLFF
TRBV7-3	TRBJ2-7	.	.	TGTGCCAGCAGCCTACAGGGCCCCTCGGGCGAGCAGTACTTC	CASSLQGPSGEQYF
TRBV7-9	TRBJ2-1	once	.	TGTGCCAGCAGCTCAATGGGGCAGTTTAACAATGAGCAGTTCTTC	CASSSMGQFNNEQFF
TRBV7-2	TRBJ2-3	.	TRBD2	TGTGCCAGCAGCTTAGTCCAGCGGGGTGGCACAGATACGCAGTATTTT	CASSLVQRGGTDTQYF
TRBV5-4	TRBJ1-4	once	.	TGTGCCAGCAGCTTGGCAGATACCAATGAAAAACTGTTTTTT	CASSLADTNEKLFF
TRBV28	TRBJ1-1	.	TRBD1	TGTGCCAGCAGCGGGACAGGGGCTCATGCTTTCTTT	CASSGTGAHAFF
TRBV2	TRBJ2-7	.	TRBD1	TGTGCCAGCAGTGAAGTCGCGACAGGGGTTCACGAGCAGTACTTC	CASSEVATGVHEQYF
TRBV4-1	TRBJ2-2	once	.	TGCGCCAGCAGCCGTGGACTCTCCGGGACCGGGGAGCTGTTTTTT	CASSRGLSGTGELFF
TRBV7-9	TRBJ2-1	.	TRBD2	TGTGCCAGCAGCCCCCCGACTAGCGGGAGTCTCGATGAGCAGTTCTTC	CASSPPTSGSLDEQFF
TRBV14	TRBJ2-7	.	.	TGTGCCAGCAGCCAAGGAGTCACCCTCTACGAGCAGTACTTC	CASSQGVTLYEQYF